The clone carrying this T cell receptor beta chain was seen many times. The antigen remains unidentified. These data come from a study of metastatic and nonmetastatic thyroid tumors. For the study at large: Malignant and benign thyroid patients had repertoires compared in peripheral blood and tumor or nodule tissue.

Broader study findings: The study reportedly found significantly higher TCR beta diversity in malignant thyroid tumors than benign nodules, in blood and tumor.

In the source study's methods: Clinicopathological groups supplied CDR3 differences that were used to build a distant-metastasis classifier for papillary thyroid cancer. MiXCR was used by TCRdb to re-call the PCR reads. The V and J calls shown here were made by TCRdb, not taken from the authors' results. The top ten clones hold around 30% of a sample with about 25,000 clones, less than 25% of them seen once. All patients were treatment-naive before thyroid surgery. This receptor was identified in a male donor with papillary thyroid cancer or a benign thyroid nodule (not recorded which). Some clones in this sample may be carry-over from other donors' samples. Sequenced material: blood.

The CDR3 region is CASSLESLTSHHARSYNEQFF. The CDR3 DNA reads TGTGCCAGCAGCTTAGAGAGTCTGACTAGCCACCATGCTCGGTCCTACAATGAGCAGTTCTTC. V and J are TRBV7-9 and TRBJ2-1, with 7 bases matching TRBD2. The CDR3 has 21 residues. In germline, CDR1 is SEHNR, CDR2 FQNEAQ (reference sequence). V was pared by 1 base and J by 1 base, with 19 bases of the junction left unmatched.